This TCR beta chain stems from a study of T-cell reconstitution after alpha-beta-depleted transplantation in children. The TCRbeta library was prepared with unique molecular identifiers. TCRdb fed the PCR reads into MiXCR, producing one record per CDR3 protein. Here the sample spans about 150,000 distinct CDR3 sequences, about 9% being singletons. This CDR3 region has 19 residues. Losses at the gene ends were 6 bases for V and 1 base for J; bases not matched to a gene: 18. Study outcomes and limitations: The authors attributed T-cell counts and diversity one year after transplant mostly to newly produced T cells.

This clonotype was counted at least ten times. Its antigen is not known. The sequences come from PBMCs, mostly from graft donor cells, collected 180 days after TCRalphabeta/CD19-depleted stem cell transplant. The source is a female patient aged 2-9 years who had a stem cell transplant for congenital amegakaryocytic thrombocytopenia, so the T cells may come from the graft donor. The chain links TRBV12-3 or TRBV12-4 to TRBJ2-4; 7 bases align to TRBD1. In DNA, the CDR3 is TGTGCCAGCAGCCATGATGGGGGTGACAGGGTGGTGGCCAAAAACATTCAGTACTTC. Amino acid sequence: CASSHDGGDRVVAKNIQYF.